Presented here are 7 T cell receptor beta chains from one specimen sequenced in a study of Ad26.COV2.S vaccination and SARS-CoV-2 variants. Only in-frame clones appear in the TCRdb table, and some are missing; sequencing was by immunoSEQ multiplex PCR. The sample includes over 130,000 clones, 70% to 90% of them seen just once. The sample in question was peripheral blood, obtained after recovery from COVID-19. All receptors derive from a human donor who had recovered from COVID-19.

The chain carries TRBV12-5 and TRBJ1-6; D is unclear. From germline, CDR1 is LGHNT and CDR2 FRNRAP. V lost 3 bases and J lost 8, with 8 bases in between. This CDR3 region has 13 residues. As DNA, the CDR3 is TGTGCTAGTGGTTTCCCATCTTATTCACCCCTCCACTTT. It specifies CASGFPSYSPLHF.

The chain recombines TRBV2 with TRBJ1-2; D ambiguous. This CDR3 region has 13 residues. Germline CDR1 is SNHLY and CDR2 is FYNNEI. Trimming took off 5 bases at V and 5 bases at J, with 12 bases between the two ends. The CDR3 sequence is CASSPGVGYGYTF. The CDR3 DNA is TGTGCCAGCAGTCCAGGCGTAGGGTATGGCTACACCTTC.

The CDR3 nucleotides are TGTGCCAGCAGCCTAGTCGTCTCGGACTCCGGCGGGGACACCGGGGAGCTGTTTTTT. Encoded protein: CASSLVVSDSGGDTGELFF. The chain links TRBV11-3 to TRBJ2-2, with D perhaps TRBD2 (6 bases). CDR3 length: 19 residues. The germline CDR1 and CDR2 sequences are SGHNT and YENEEA. Trimming left V 5 bases short and J 3 bases short, with 25 bases between.

This rearrangement joins TRBV4-3 to TRBJ2-1; D not certain. Per germline, CDR1 LGHNA and CDR2 YSLEER. CDR3 size: 15 residues. V was shortened by 0 bases and J by 3 bases, with 9 bases between the two germline ends. CDR3 protein: CASSQDSRNYNEQFF. The CDR3 region has the DNA TGCGCCAGCAGCCAAGACTCCAGAAACTACAATGAGCAGTTCTTC.

The chain recombines TRBV29-1 with TRBJ2-1; 7 nucleotides line up with TRBD2. The J segment lost 9 bases and the V segment lost 6 bases, leaving 11 bases of the junction unmatched. The germline V gene has CDR1 SQVTM and CDR2 ANQGSEA. The CDR3 is 13 amino acids. CDR3 protein: CSVRGLESFEQFF. CDR3 coding DNA: TGCAGCGTCCGAGGACTAGAAAGCTTTGAGCAGTTCTTC.

The gene calls are TRBV7-6 and TRBJ2-3; D unclear. This CDR3 is built from 14 residues. V lost 0 bases, J lost 1 base, and 5 bases lay in between. Germline values: CDR1 SGHVS, CDR2 FNYEAQ. The CDR3 sequence: CASSLAGGTDTQYF. CDR3 in DNA: TGTGCCAGCAGCTTAGCGGGTGGCACAGATACGCAGTATTTT.

V is TRBV5-5 and J is TRBJ2-4; TRBD2 aligns across 7 bases. The CDR3 is made up of 15 amino acids. Germline CDR1 SGHKS, CDR2 YYEKEE (reference sequence). V gave up 0 bases and J gave up 8 bases; unmatched junction bases: 8. CDR3 sequence: CASSLEGGGVYIQYF. The CDR3, as DNA: TGTGCCAGCAGCTTGGAAGGTGGGGGGGTTTACATTCAGTACTTC.